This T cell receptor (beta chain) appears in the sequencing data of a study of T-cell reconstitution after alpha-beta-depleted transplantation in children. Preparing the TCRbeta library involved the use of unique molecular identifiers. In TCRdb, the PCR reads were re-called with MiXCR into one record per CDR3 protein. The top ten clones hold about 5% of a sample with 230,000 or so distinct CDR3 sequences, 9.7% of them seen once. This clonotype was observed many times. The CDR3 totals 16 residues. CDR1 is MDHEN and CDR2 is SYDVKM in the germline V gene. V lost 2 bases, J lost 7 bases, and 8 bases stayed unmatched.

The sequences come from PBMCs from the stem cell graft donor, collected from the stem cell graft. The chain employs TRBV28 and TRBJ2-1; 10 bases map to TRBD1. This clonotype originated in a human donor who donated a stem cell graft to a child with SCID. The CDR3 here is CASSLPGQGILNEQFF. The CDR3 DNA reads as TGTGCCAGCAGTTTACCGGGACAGGGGATTTTGAATGAGCAGTTCTTC.